These 19 T cell receptor beta chains originate from one sample sequenced in a study of brain T cells in children with intractable seizures. The data were produced by immunoSEQ multiplex PCR, yet TCRdb's version contains in-frame clones alone and is incomplete. The profile shows about 3,600 clones, approximately 72% of them singletons. Sequencing was limited to surgery cases with top T cell transcript signatures in brain tissue. The input for sequencing was resected brain tissue, taken at surgery. All receptors derive from a girl aged 2 to 10 with Rasmussen encephalitis and intractable seizures.

Within the sample, this clone is large. The chain uses TRBV12-3 or TRBV12-4 and TRBJ2-7; D is possibly TRBD1 (5 bases). Trimming took 6 bases from V and 4 from J, leaving 13 bases between them. The CDR3 contains 13 residues. CDR3 sequence (DNA): TGTGCCAGCAGGACAGATCAAGCATACGAGCAGTACTTC. Translation gives CASRTDQAYEQYF.

The chain has TRBV23-1 and TRBJ2-1; D ambiguous. TRBV23-1 is flagged as an ORF with uncertain function. Trimming left V 4 bases short and J 7 bases short, with 5 bases between. This CDR3 has 11 amino acids. DNA of the CDR3: TGCGCCAGCAGTCGACCGAATGAGCAGTTCTTC. As protein: CASSRPNEQFF.

The V gene is TRBV7-3, the J gene TRBJ2-1; a possible D gene is TRBD2 (5 bases). CDR3 length: 15 amino acids. Germline loops: CDR1 SGHTA, CDR2 FQGTGA. Between the trimmed V and J ends, which lost 4 bases and 7 bases, there was a span of 17 bases. In DNA form, the CDR3 reads TGTGCCAGCAGCTCTTCAGAGCGGCTTATGAATGAGCAGTTCTTC. Its translation: CASSSSERLMNEQFF.

Relative to its sample, this clone is medium-sized. The V call is TRBV7-9, the J call TRBJ2-7; possibly TRBD1 for D (6 bases). CDR3 length: 14 amino acids. With 2 bases removed from V and 4 bases from J, the gap between germline ends came to 12 bases. The germline gives CDR1 SEHNR, CDR2 FQNEAQ (reference sequence). The CDR3 protein is CASSLQGSPYEQYF. The CDR3 DNA reads as TGTGCCAGCAGCTTACAGGGGTCCCCTTACGAGCAGTACTTC.

This clone came up a few times. The V call is TRBV5-6, the J call TRBJ2-1; a weak D match, TRBD2 (5 bases). The CDR3 contains 15 residues. The ends were cut back, 0 bases at V and 7 bases at J, with 14 bases in the middle. From germline, CDR1 is SGHDT and CDR2 YYEEEE. As DNA, the CDR3 is TGTGCCAGCAGCTTGGAGAGGCTGGGCGGGAATGAGCAGTTCTTC. Amino acids: CASSLERLGGNEQFF.

CDR3 sequence: CASSLFLRSNYGYTF. CDR3 bases: TGTGCCAGCAGCTTGTTTCTCAGGTCTAACTATGGCTACACCTTC. The rearrangement links TRBV5-4 to TRBJ1-2; no reliable D call. The germline V gene has CDR1 SGHNT and CDR2 YYREEE (reference sequence). CDR3 size: 15 residues. Trimming pared 1 base from V and 0 bases from J, leaving 10 bases between. The variable domain in full, with the rest retrieved from reference TRBV5-4 and TRBJ1-2, is ETGVTQSPTHLIKTRGQQVTLRCSSQSGHNTVSWYQQALGQGPQFIFQYYREEENGRGNFPPRFSGLQFPNYSSELNVNALELDDSALYLCASSLFLRSNYGYTFGSGTRLTVV.

The DNA for the CDR3 is TGTGCCAGCAGTCCACGGTGGGGTAGCAATCAGCCCCAGCATTTT. This encodes CASSPRWGSNQPQHF. The rearrangement joins TRBV6-4 to TRBJ1-5; D gene uncertain. CDR3 length equals 15 residues. With 5 bases removed from V and 0 bases from J, the gap between germline ends came to 11 bases. The germline gives CDR1 MRHNA, CDR2 SNTAGT.

The CDR3 spells CASSLPGQSNTEAFF. The CDR3 DNA reads as TGTGCCAGCAGTTTGCCGGGACAGTCGAACACTGAAGCTTTCTTT. This chain joins TRBV27 and TRBJ1-1; 7 nucleotides line up with TRBD1. From germline, CDR1 is MNHEY and CDR2 SMNVEV (reference sequence). The CDR3 is 15 amino acids. Germline trimming cut 3 bases from V and 1 base from J; bases unmatched to any gene: 5.

Only one count was recorded for this clone. This chain links TRBV29-1 with TRBJ2-3; D may be TRBD2 (6 bases). The length of the CDR3 is 12 residues. CDR1 is SQVTM, CDR2 ANQGSEA, per germline. Trimming took off 7 bases at V and 5 bases at J, with 13 bases between the two ends. In nucleotides, the CDR3 is TGCAGCGAGGGACTCTCACAAGATACGCAGTATTTT. Translation gives CSEGLSQDTQYF.

This CDR3 is CASSIWGLAGGNYNEQFF. The CDR3 nucleotides are TGTGCCAGTAGTATTTGGGGCCTAGCGGGGGGGAACTACAATGAGCAGTTCTTC. The chain couples TRBV19 to TRBJ2-1; 12 nucleotides align to TRBD2. This CDR3 has 18 amino acids. Germline trimming cut 3 bases from V and 3 bases from J; bases unmatched to any gene: 9. Germline assignment: CDR1 LNHDA and CDR2 SQIVND (reference sequence).

The chain is built from TRBV18 and TRBJ2-7; D remains unclear. Trimming removed 5 bases from V and 0 bases from J, with 14 bases in between. CDR1 and CDR2 (germline): KGHSH, LQKENI. This CDR3 region has 15 residues. CDR3 nucleotides: TGTGCCAGCTCAAAATTACGAACAACCTCCTACGAGCAGTACTTC. Its translation is CASSKLRTTSYEQYF.

This clone showed up just once. This chain joins TRBV7-2 and TRBJ1-2, with D uncertain. Per germline, CDR1 SGHTA and CDR2 FQGNSA. The CDR3 spans 12 residues. V dropped 2 bases and J dropped 6 bases, with 7 bases sitting between them. The CDR3 sequence is CASSLMADGYTF. The CDR3 DNA reads TGTGCCAGCAGCTTAATGGCAGATGGCTACACCTTC.

The chain combines TRBV4-1 with TRBJ2-7; possible D gene TRBD2, 5 bases. V was trimmed by 0 bases and J by 0 bases, leaving 9 bases between them. CDR3 length: 15 amino acids. CDR1 and CDR2 (germline): MGHRA, YSYEKL. The CDR3 sequence: CASSQESGISYEQYF. Written as DNA, the CDR3 is TGCGCCAGCAGCCAAGAATCGGGGATCTCCTACGAGCAGTACTTC.

V gene TRBV24-1 combines with J gene TRBJ1-2, with D possibly being TRBD1 (6 bases). Germline CDR1 is KGHDR and CDR2 is SFDVKD. The CDR3 is 13 residues long. V shed 9 bases and J shed 6 bases, with 16 bases lying between them. The CDR3 is CATSARGEHGYTF. CDR3 sequence (DNA): TGTGCCACCTCTGCCAGGGGAGAGCATGGCTACACCTTC.

Of note for this clone: At one boundary the junction diverges from the germline segment, which might be a read error. V usage is TRBV19 and J usage is TRBJ2-7; tentative D call: TRBD1 (6 bases). The length of the CDR3 is 17 residues. The germline CDR1 and CDR2 sequences are LNHDA and SQIVND (reference sequence). CDR3 residues: CACSVDHRAGKGYEQYF. DNA for the CDR3: TGTGCCTGTAGTGTGGATCACAGGGCAGGGAAAGGCTACGAGCAGTACTTC.

CDR3 residues: CSVVGPGRPSTFF. In DNA, the CDR3 is TGCAGCGTTGTTGGTCCAGGGCGACCCTCAACTTTCTTT. This chain connects TRBV29-1 to TRBJ1-1; the D gene is possibly TRBD1 (5 bases). The V gene's germline CDR1 is SQVTM and CDR2 ANQGSEA. The V end lost 4 bases, the J end lost 12 bases, and 21 bases lay between the germline ends. The CDR3 spans 13 residues.

This chain connects TRBV18 to TRBJ1-4; D is unclear. The CDR3 has 17 residues. V was cut by 2 bases and J by 0 bases, with 13 bases left in between. Germline V lookup: CDR1 KGHSH, CDR2 LQKENI. The CDR3 protein is CASSPNRVRATNEKLFF. DNA for the CDR3: TGTGCCAGCTCACCAAACAGAGTCCGGGCAACTAATGAAAAACTGTTTTTT.

The chain recombines TRBV19 with TRBJ1-2; D unclear. Trimming pared 5 bases from V and 1 base from J, leaving 8 bases between. This CDR3 has 13 amino acids. The germline CDR1 and CDR2 sequences are LNHDA and SQIVND (reference sequence). CDR3 nucleotides: TGTGCCAGTAGTCGGGCGTATAACTATGGCTACACCTTC. Translating gives CASSRAYNYGYTF.

This clone is classed as hyperexpanded. The rearrangement uses TRBV12-3 or TRBV12-4 and TRBJ1-1; D gene uncertain. CDR3 length: 13 amino acids. The V gene lost 3 bases and the J gene lost 1 base, with 6 bases spanning the gap. The CDR3 region is CASSFFTNTEAFF. The DNA of the CDR3 is TGTGCCAGCAGTTTCTTTACGAACACTGAAGCTTTCTTT.